This TCR beta chain was recovered during a study of blood T cell repertoires in COVID-19. Across the study: COVID-19 samples, acute and convalescent, were from the United States, Italy and Spain. The analysed material was cDNA or gDNA that came from T cells, B-cell-depleted T cells, or PBMCs.

Germline V gene data show CDR1 as KGHSH and CDR2 as LQKENI. Trimming removed 2 bases from V and 10 bases from J; junction bases left unmatched: 6. This CDR3 has 14 amino acids. Produced via immunoSEQ multiplex PCR; TCRdb's table is partial and in-frame only. The data contain 200,000 to 250,000 clones, about 90% of them singletons. Cohort assignment relied on participant-reported clinical history. Resolution of symptoms, clearance, or two negative PCRs was present in recovered Cohort 3 donors. This sequence joins TRBV18 and TRBJ1-1; 11 nucleotides align to TRBD1. The TCR originated in a man aged 25 to 45 who had recovered from COVID-19. The sequencing input was PBMCs or T cells enriched from blood (not recorded which). CDR3 sequence (DNA): TGTGCCAGCTCACCAAAGATGGACAGGGGGCCAGCTTTCTTT. This encodes CASSPKMDRGPAFF.